This TCR beta chain was recovered during a study of T cells in Graves' hyperthyroidism and ophthalmopathy. Study-wide points: Most thyroid clonotypes with frequency above 0.001 were detected in blood. It was a median around 6 months before onset that the model predicted ophthalmopathy.

Uncontrolled infection, other autoimmune disease, pregnancy or lactation led to exclusion. The diagnoses drew upon clinical symptoms, serum thyroxine and TRAb, thyroid ultrasound and orbital computed tomography. Regions amplified from RNA transcripts were the TCR beta CDR3 regions. The primer set for the first-round RT-PCR of the TCR CDR3 was HTBI. Via MiXCR, TCRdb re-called the multiplex PCR reads, giving one row per CDR3 protein. This repertoire shows 500,000 to 600,000 distinct CDR3 sequences, 46% found once; its top ten account for about 20%. Germline V CDR1 and CDR2: MNHEY, SMNVEV (reference sequence). This CDR3 region has 14 residues. V dropped 6 bases and J dropped 10 bases, with 16 bases sitting between them. Concerning this clonotype itself: Antigen unknown.

The chain employs TRBV27 and TRBJ1-6, with no clear D. The receptor was isolated from an adult woman with Graves' disease, either hyperthyroidism or ophthalmopathy (not recorded which). The sequencing input was peripheral blood or thyroid tissue (not recorded which). CDR3 DNA: TGTGCCAGCAGCCTTAGGCAAGGAGAATCACCCCTCCACTTT. It yields the protein CASSLRQGESPLHF.